This TCR beta chain comes out of a study of early stage breast cancer tumors (dated by TCRdb to 2016 to 2017). Looking at the study overall: Of the 15 to 20 invasive breast tumors, approximately 11 were found to be estrogen receptor-positive, progesterone receptor-positive and HER2-negative. Of the approximately twelve ER+/PR+/HER2- tumors, eight were classified as invasive ductal carcinomas and four as invasive lobular carcinomas. On average, each sample had 8 to 10-fold read coverage. Across all samples, more than 2.5 million templates representing 1 million or so unique clonotypes were detected.

The study profiled bulk TCR beta-chain repertoires in matched peripheral blood, tumor and adjacent normal breast tissue taken from approximately 15 patients with early-stage breast cancer. Before surgery, roughly 5-11 mL of whole blood was collected into EDTA tubes and then processed within 2 hours. Ficoll-Paque centrifugation in SepMate-50 tubes was used to isolate peripheral blood mononuclear cells. PBMCs were cryopreserved in aliquots of roughly 2 to 4.5 million cells in approximately 90% FBS with roughly 10% DMSO and kept in liquid nitrogen. The Qiagen AllPrep DNA/RNA Mini kit was used to extract genomic DNA. This clone has just one count. No antigen is known for it. The input lacks base qualities; no much larger clone sits a single base away. Taken from the germline V gene, the CDR1 and CDR2 loops are SGHTA and FQGTGA. The V and J ends are trimmed by 4 bases and 2 bases, leaving 8 bases between them. The CDR3 runs 13 residues from the cysteine to the phenylalanine. The only DNA kept is the CDR3, 39 bases in frame from the first base.

The research as a whole found: Repertoires from blood and normal breast were more alike than repertoires from blood and tumor, and in about 85% of the 16 patients, comparing each tissue with blood separated tumor from normal. Compared with adjacent normal breast tissue, tumors had around 2.6-fold higher T cell density and higher clonality. Because the cohort was small, a breakdown by tumor subtype could not be done. Sequencing bulk genomic DNA from unsorted cells could not capture chain pairing or functional markers like CD4, CD8 and FOXP3. Enriched TCRB sequences shared across patients were mostly commonly generated sequences, unlikely to play an important role in the tumor microenvironment.

Each sample was amplified as two independent genomic DNA replicates: approximately 0.5 ug for blood and approximately 1.4 ug for tumor or normal breast. TCRB sequencing of genomic DNA was carried out with the ImmunoSeq Intro kit according to the manufacturer's instructions. Multiplex PCR ran 31 cycles with proprietary primers and spike-in control sequences for absolute quantification. An 87-bp fragment spanning the CDR3 and flanking V and J genes was sequenced with single-end 150-bp reads. Each lane of an Illumina MiSeq using version 3.0 chemistry carried seven multiplexed samples, with two replicates per sample. Per the authors' processing: The vendor's proprietary pipeline processed the raw data and merged both replicates into a single result for each sample. A clonotype was defined as productive rearrangements that share the same V-gene family, CDR3 amino acid sequence and J-gene segment. Clonality was calculated as 1 minus the normalized Shannon entropy (Pielou evenness) of TCRB abundances. T cell density was estimated by dividing total templates by the number of input cells inferred from the DNA input amount. Recon with default parameters was used to estimate total repertoire diversity and clonality. Clonotypes with over 0.1% abundance in tumor and at least 32-fold higher abundance in tumor than in normal breast were defined as tumor-enriched. What TCRdb holds here is the immuneACCESS table cut down to in-frame rearrangements. Part of the clones is not present; checked against another copy, under half of the missing clones reflect an unresolved V gene, and the others are unexplained. That table furnishes V, J and clone size, whereas the DNA furnished D and trimming. For this sample the table gives about 72,000 clones, of which 70% to 85% were detected only once. Of the sample, under 4% is held by the ten largest clones.

The rearrangement combines TRBV7-3 with TRBJ2-5; no confident D gene assignment can be made. This TCR was sampled from a person aged 55 to 69 with breast cancer. The sequencing sample was made of blood. The CDR3 is CASSSNLQETQYF. The nucleotide sequence reads TGTGCCAGCAGCTCGAACTTGCAAGAGACCCAGTACTTC.